This section outlines one T cell receptor (beta chain) sequence together with its context. Its target is unknown. The sample is drawn from a study of CD8+CD57+ T cells in acquired aplastic anemia. Study-level information: Roughly 3.2 ug was the average amount of DNA from sorted CD4+ and CD8+ cells.

Genomic DNA served as template for TCR beta VDJ and CDR3 profiling. One entry per CDR3 protein results from TCRdb running MiXCR on the reads. This sample carries about 180,000 distinct CDR3 sequences, more than 60% of them seen once, and the ten largest clones take under 45%. The CDR3 sequence is 14 residues long. Germline V gene lookup returns CDR1 LNHDA and CDR2 SQIVND (reference sequence). V lost 3 bases, J lost 9 bases, and 12 bases lay in between. Whole-study findings and limits: Patients and controls shared over 25 CD8+ CDR3 sequences, which appeared highly expressed in patients and within their immunodominant clones.

An expansion of CD8+CD57+ cells by flow cytometry had been shown in patients chosen for sequencing. Patients had not yet gotten any therapy when their blood was taken for sampling. This TCR came from a human donor with aplastic anemia. Input material: sorted CD4+, CD8+, or CD8+CD57+ T cells (not recorded which) from PBMCs. V is TRBV19 and J is TRBJ1-6; no clear D gene. The CDR3 DNA is TGTGCCAGTAGTATGGCGTCAGGCGGTTCACCCCTCCACTTT. Residues: CASSMASGGSPLHF.